The clone carrying this TCR beta chain was recorded only once. As yet, its antigen is unknown. This record comes from a study of cytomegalovirus exposure and HLA in healthy donors. Study-level points and caveats: Later work found that TCR association rates differed between HLA loci; DRB1 had the most and HLA-C the fewest. Most TCR sequences were uncommon, yet certain public TCRs appeared in many donors. A later analysis linked about 17,000 TCR beta sequences to HLA alleles at 0.05 false discovery rate. In a later analysis, an Asian-associated ancestry cluster reportedly showed fewer N-insertions than the roughly 700-donor mean.

Germline CDR1 SNHLY, CDR2 FYNNEI. This CDR3 region has 15 residues. The V end was cut by 5 bases, the J end by 6 bases, with 20 bases between. It was with 60 Vbeta and 13 Jbeta primers that the PCR ran. Sequencing used immunoSEQ multiplex PCR; TCRdb keeps in-frame clones, though not all of them. The profile shows around 97,000 clones, approximately 73% of them singletons. The source material was PBMCs. The sequence came from a woman between 18 and 29 years old in good health and CMV-seropositive. The gene calls are TRBV2 and TRBJ2-7; no clear D gene. The CDR3 region has the DNA TGTGCCAGCAGTCCCTCCCGACTTAGCCTACGCGAGCAGTACTTC. The encoded protein is CASSPSRLSLREQYF.